Detailed here is one TCR beta chain. Its antigen is as yet unknown. In the original analysis: Without quality scores, immunoSEQ junctional reads could not be filtered like full-length reads. Clones were read by immunoSEQ multiplex PCR, and TCRdb kept only the in-frame ones, dropping some. V and J calls and clone size are given by that table; D and trimming were obtained from the DNA. The profile shows roughly 2.1 million clones, 90% to 95% of them singletons. These data belong to a study of shared clonotypes between healthy human individuals. Study results and caveats: Sharing across four donors was highest in naive CD4 (around 5%) and lowest in memory CD8 (approximately 0.4%).

The naive CD8 fraction comprised CD45RO-negative cells positively selected for CCR7 and excluded terminally differentiated effector memory CD45RA+ cells. The healthy adult donors were HIV-negative and reported no recent acute infections or vaccinations. The donor cohort consisted entirely of Caucasian adults residing in Nashville, Tennessee. Per germline, CDR1 MDHEN and CDR2 SYDVKM. CDR3 length: 13 residues. V lost 3 bases to trimming and J lost 6 bases, with 12 bases between them. The chain employs TRBV28 and TRBJ2-7; the D is unclear. The clonotype comes from a man between 18 and 35 years old in good health. Some clones in this sample may be carry-over from other donors' samples. Input material: naive CD8+ T cells from PBMCs. CDR3: CASSFQVSGEQYF. The CDR3 DNA follows: TGTGCCAGCAGTTTTCAGGTCTCGGGCGAGCAGTACTTC.